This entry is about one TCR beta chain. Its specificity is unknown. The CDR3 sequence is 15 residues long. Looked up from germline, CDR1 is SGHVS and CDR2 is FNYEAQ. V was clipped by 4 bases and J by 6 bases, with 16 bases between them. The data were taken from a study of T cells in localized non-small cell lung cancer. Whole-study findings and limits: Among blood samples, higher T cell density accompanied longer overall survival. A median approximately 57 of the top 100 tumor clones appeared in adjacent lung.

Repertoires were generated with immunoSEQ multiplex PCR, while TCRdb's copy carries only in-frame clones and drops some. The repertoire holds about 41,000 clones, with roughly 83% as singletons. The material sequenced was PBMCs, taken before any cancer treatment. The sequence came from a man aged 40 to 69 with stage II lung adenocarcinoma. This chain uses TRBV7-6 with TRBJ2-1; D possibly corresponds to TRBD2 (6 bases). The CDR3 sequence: CASSSMGGRGNEQFF. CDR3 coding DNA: TGTGCCAGCAGCTCTATGGGAGGTCGGGGCAATGAGCAGTTCTTC.